The present T cell receptor (beta chain) was sequenced within a study of technical replicates of blood from several donors (dated by TCRdb to about 2017). Turning to this clone: This clone's antigen is unknown. There are no base qualities to consult, and no much larger clone falls within one base.

Library prep was done by the immunoSEQ multiplex PCR assay. Imported from immuneACCESS, the table was reduced by TCRdb to in-frame sequences with V and J called. These copies leave out some clones; in studies compared against another copy, an unresolved V gene accounts for under half, and the cause of the remainder is not known. For this sample there are about 100,000 clones; around 95% appear just once. The leading ten clones occupy 0.3% to 0.35% of the sample. CDR1 and CDR2, per the germline V gene, are SGHDN and FVKESK. V is shortened by 1 base, J by 2 bases, and the region joining them spans 12 bases. The CDR3, from cysteine to phenylalanine, totals 15 residues. The retained sequence is limited to the CDR3, 45 bases, with the frame set at the first base.

This receptor was taken from a human donor in good health. What was sequenced was T cells isolated from PBMCs. Rearrangement joined TRBV14 to TRBJ2-7; the D gene identity is not certain. The CDR3: CASSQGGRSAYEQYF. The sequenced DNA: TGTGCCAGCAGCCAAGGAGGCCGATCCGCCTACGAGCAGTACTTC.